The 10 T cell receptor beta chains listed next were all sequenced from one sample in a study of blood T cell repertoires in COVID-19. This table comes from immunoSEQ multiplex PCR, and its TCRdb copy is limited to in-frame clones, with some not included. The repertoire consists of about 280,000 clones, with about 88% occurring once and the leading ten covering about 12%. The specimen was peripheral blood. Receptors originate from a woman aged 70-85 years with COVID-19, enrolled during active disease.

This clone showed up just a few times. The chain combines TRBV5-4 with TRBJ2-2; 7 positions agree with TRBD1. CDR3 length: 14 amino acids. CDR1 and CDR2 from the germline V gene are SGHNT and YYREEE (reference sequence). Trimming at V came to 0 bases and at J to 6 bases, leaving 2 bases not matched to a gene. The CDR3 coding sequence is TGTGCCAGCAGCTTGGATGGGACAGCCGGGGAGCTGTTTTTT. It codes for CASSLDGTAGELFF.

In DNA form, the CDR3 reads TGTGCCAGCAGTTTAAAGACAGGGGATAACTATGGCTACACCTTC. This gives the protein CASSLKTGDNYGYTF. This rearrangement joins TRBV27 to TRBJ1-2; 8 positions match TRBD1. Germline V gives CDR1 MNHEY, CDR2 SMNVEV (reference sequence). The V segment lost 2 bases and the J segment 1 base; nucleotides outside the gene matches: 3. The CDR3 loop spans 15 amino acids.

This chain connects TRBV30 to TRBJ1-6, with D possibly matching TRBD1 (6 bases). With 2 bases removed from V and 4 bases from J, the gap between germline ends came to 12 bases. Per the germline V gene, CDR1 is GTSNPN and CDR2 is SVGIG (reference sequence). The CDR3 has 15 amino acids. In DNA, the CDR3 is TGTGCCTGGAGTCCCCGGACAGAGTATAATTCACCCCTCCACTTT. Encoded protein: CAWSPRTEYNSPLHF.

The CDR3 region has the DNA TGTGCCAGTAGTAGGACAGGGGGTAAAGGTCAGCCCCAGCATTTT. Amino acids: CASSRTGGKGQPQHF. The chain uses TRBV19 and TRBJ1-5; 10 bases line up with TRBD1. Trimming at V came to 4 bases and at J to 6 bases, leaving 6 bases not matched to a gene. CDR1 is LNHDA, CDR2 SQIVND, per germline (reference sequence). The CDR3 is made up of 15 amino acids.

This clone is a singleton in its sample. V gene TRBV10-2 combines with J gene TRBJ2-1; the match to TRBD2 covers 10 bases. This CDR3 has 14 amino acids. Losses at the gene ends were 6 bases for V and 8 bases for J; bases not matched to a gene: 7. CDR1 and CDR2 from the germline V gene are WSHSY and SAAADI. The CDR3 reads CASRERGGMYEQFF. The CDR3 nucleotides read TGCGCCAGCAGAGAGCGGGGGGGGATGTATGAGCAGTTCTTC.

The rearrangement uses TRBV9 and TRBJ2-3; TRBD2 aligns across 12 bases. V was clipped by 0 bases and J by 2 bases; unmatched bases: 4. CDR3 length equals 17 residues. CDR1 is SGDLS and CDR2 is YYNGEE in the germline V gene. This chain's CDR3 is CASSVAGLAGFTDTQYF. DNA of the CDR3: TGTGCCAGCAGCGTAGCTGGACTAGCGGGGTTCACAGATACGCAGTATTTT.

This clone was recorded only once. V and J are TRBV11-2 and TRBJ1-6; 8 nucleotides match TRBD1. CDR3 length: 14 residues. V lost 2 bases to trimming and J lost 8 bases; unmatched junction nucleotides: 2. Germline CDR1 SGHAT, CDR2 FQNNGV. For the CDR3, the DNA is TGTGCCAGCAGCTTATCACAGGGGGATTCACCCCTCCACTTT. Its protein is CASSLSQGDSPLHF.

The CDR3 DNA follows: TGCGCCAGCAGCCAAGGAACCAGGGTGGGGGACAGTTCCGCTAACTATGGCTACACCTTC. Protein sequence: CASSQGTRVGDSSANYGYTF. The chain combines TRBV4-3 with TRBJ1-2, with 7 bases matching TRBD1. Germline V CDR1 and CDR2: LGHNA, YSLEER. The CDR3 runs to 20 residues. V lost 1 base and J lost 0; bases outside the gene matches: 17.

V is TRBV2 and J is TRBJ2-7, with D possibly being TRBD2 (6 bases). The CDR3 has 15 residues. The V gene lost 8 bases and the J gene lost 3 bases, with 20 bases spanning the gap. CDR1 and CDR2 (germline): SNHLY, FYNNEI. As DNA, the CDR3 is TGTGCCAGCTTTGGGGGGTTGCTGAGTGACTACGAGCAGTACTTC. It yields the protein CASFGGLLSDYEQYF.

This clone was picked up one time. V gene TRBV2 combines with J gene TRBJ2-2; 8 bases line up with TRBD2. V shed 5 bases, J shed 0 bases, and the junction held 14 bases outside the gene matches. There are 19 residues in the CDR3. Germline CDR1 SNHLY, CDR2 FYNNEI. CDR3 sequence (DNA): TGTGCCAGCAGTCCCCGCCCCCCGGGACTAGTTGCGAACACCGGGGAGCTGTTTTTT. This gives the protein CASSPRPPGLVANTGELFF.